This T cell receptor beta chain emerged from a study of blood T cell repertoires in COVID-19. Study as a whole: Acute-phase and convalescent COVID-19 samples originated in the United States, Italy and Spain.

In the authors' workflow: Estimation of nucleated cell counts was performed using reference gene primer amplification. Here immunoSEQ multiplex PCR was the method, and the copy in TCRdb shows in-frame clones only, minus some. The V and J calls and clone size are taken from that table; D and trimming were inferred from the DNA. In the table there are around 160,000 clones, roughly 86% of which are singletons. CDR3 length: 16 residues. V lost 3 bases and J lost 7, with 22 bases in between. Per the germline V gene, CDR1 is DFQATT and CDR2 is SNEGSKA (reference sequence). Sequenced: peripheral blood. This receptor was obtained from a human donor in a cohort sampled during active COVID-19. This rearrangement joins TRBV20-1 to TRBJ1-5, with unresolved D. The CDR3 sequence is CSASSGLSGEGQPQHF. Written as DNA, the CDR3 is TGCAGTGCTAGTTCGGGCCTGAGCGGGGAAGGGCAGCCCCAGCATTTT.